This T cell receptor beta chain originates from a study of blood T cell repertoires in COVID-19. Authors' processing steps: Estimation of nucleated cell counts relied on the amplification of reference gene primers. TCRdb keeps only in-frame clones here, not all; method: immunoSEQ multiplex PCR. The V and J calls and clone size come from that table; D and trimming were worked out from the DNA. The repertoire has 120,000 to 150,000 clones, over 85% of them found once; the top ten carry roughly 1.6%. Germline CDR1 is SNHLY and CDR2 is FYNNEI. This CDR3 contains 14 residues. V lost 5 bases and J lost 7, with 15 bases in between.

The sequencing sample was made of peripheral blood. The clonotype originates from a human donor in a cohort sampled during active COVID-19. This chain joins TRBV2 and TRBJ1-5, with a tentative D call TRBD1 (6 bases). CDR3 bases: TGTGCCAGCAGTTCACAGGGATTCAGGCAGCCCCAGCATTTT. This encodes CASSSQGFRQPQHF.